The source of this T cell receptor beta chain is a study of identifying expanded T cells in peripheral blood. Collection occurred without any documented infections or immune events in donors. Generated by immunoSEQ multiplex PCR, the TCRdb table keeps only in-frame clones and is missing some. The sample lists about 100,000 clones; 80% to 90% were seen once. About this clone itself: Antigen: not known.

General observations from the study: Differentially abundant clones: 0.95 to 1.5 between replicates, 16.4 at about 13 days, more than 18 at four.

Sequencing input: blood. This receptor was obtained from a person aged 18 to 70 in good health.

This CDR3 is CASRRTGAAYNEQFF. Here the CDR3 DNA reads TGTGCCAGCAGGCGGACAGGGGCGGCCTACAATGAGCAGTTCTTC. The chain joins TRBV6-1 to TRBJ2-1; TRBD1 matches at 9 bases. The V segment lost 6 bases and the J segment 2 bases; nucleotides outside the gene matches: 5. The CDR3 has 15 residues. The germline gives CDR1 MNHNS, CDR2 SASEGT.